This T cell receptor (beta chain) was documented in a study of identical twins. Overall study findings and caveats: Reduced insertions were recorded for abundant cord blood beta clonotypes, with no such pattern in memory repertoires. Twin pairs had excess sharing that was weaker in beta out-of-frame sequences.

CDR1 is SGHRS and CDR2 is YFSETQ in the germline V gene. V was pared by 4 bases and J by 8 bases, with 6 bases of the junction left unmatched. The CDR3 sequence is 13 residues long. cDNA molecules carried unique molecular identifiers, and template switching added a universal primer site. Each CDR3 protein is one row after TCRdb ran MiXCR on the 5' RACE reads. Of some 790,000 distinct CDR3 sequences in the sample, 18% are singletons; the top ten hold less than 15%. As concerns this clonotype: Its antigen is undetermined.

The same sample was also studied in work on T cells expressing NK-cell markers.

Sequenced material: PBMCs. The clonotype was recovered from a woman younger than 30 in good health. This sequence joins TRBV5-1 and TRBJ1-2; 9 nucleotides agree with TRBD1. The CDR3 reads CASSQGQGPGYTF. In DNA, the CDR3 is TGCGCCAGCAGCCAGGGACAGGGTCCGGGCTACACCTTC.